This TCR beta chain was obtained from a study of CXCR3-negative and CXCR3-positive naive CD8 T cells. Per the germline V gene, CDR1 is SGHRS and CDR2 is YFSETQ. This CDR3 region has 13 residues. The study, taken as a whole, reports: TCR strength was inferred from TRB CDR3 properties, while surface CD5 was comparable between naive subsets. Similar TRBV-TRBJ gene usage was seen in naive CXCR3-negative and CXCR3-positive cells, but not in memory cells. The study found comparably high diversity in both naive subsets and much lower diversity in memory CD8+ cells. Relative to CXCR3-negative naive cells, CXCR3-positive naive cells had more hydrophobic TRB CDR3s. In cryopreserved cells, CXCR3 expression partially decreased, and fresh PBMCs were used in most assays.

Comments on this clonotype: Its antigen is still unknown.

Preparation of TRB cDNA libraries relied on 5' RACE carrying UMI labels. TCRdb re-called the 5' RACE reads; every CDR3 protein appears as one record, without DNA. In all, the sample yields 130,000 to 150,000 distinct CDR3 sequences. Sequences were obtained from naive CXCR3+ CD8+ T cells from blood. Subset of the sample: CD45RO-CCR7+CD27+CD95- naive CD8+ T cells expressing CXCR3 (TNR3+). This chain joins TRBV5-1 and TRBJ2-7. The TCR comes from a human donor in good health. Some clones in this sample may be carry-over from other donors' samples. The CDR3 spells CASSLEQEIEQYF.